What follows are 12 T cell receptor beta chains derived from one specimen sequenced in a study of CD8 T cells in Susac syndrome. An input of about 0.5 to 1 ug of RNA was subjected to reverse transcription using random hexamers. TCRdb reprocessed the immunoSEQ multiplex PCR reads via MiXCR and lists one record per CDR3 protein. Of some 130,000 distinct CDR3 sequences in the sample, 95% were seen once. Sequenced: CD8+ T cells from PBMCs. Receptor source: a human donor with Susac syndrome.

The V gene is TRBV19, the J gene TRBJ2-7; TRBD2 is a possible D gene (6 bases). V was cut by 8 bases and J by 2 bases, with 13 bases left in between. The CDR3 runs to 13 residues. Germline lookup yields CDR1 LNHDA and CDR2 SQIVND (reference sequence). The CDR3 coding sequence is TGTGCCAGTGCCTCCGGCGGGACCTACGAGCAGTACTTC. It codes for CASASGGTYEQYF.

The V call is TRBV9, the J call TRBJ1-2; TRBD1 aligns across 9 bases. V was pared by 6 bases and J by 3 bases, with 6 bases of the junction left unmatched. The germline V gene has CDR1 SGDLS and CDR2 YYNGEE. This CDR3 spans 14 amino acids. CDR3 amino acids: CASTGTGRDYGYTF. The CDR3 DNA sequence: TGTGCCAGCACCGGGACAGGGAGGGACTATGGCTACACCTTC.

This sequence joins TRBV27 and TRBJ2-6; 10 bases align to TRBD1. V lost 0 bases and J lost 1; bases outside the gene matches: 9. The CDR3 has 20 amino acids. CDR1 is MNHEY and CDR2 is SMNVEV in the germline V gene (reference sequence). The CDR3 sequence: CASSLSPPGTGVSGANVLTF. CDR3 DNA sequence: TGTGCCAGCAGTTTATCCCCACCCGGGACAGGGGTATCTGGGGCCAACGTCCTGACTTTC.

V gene TRBV2 combines with J gene TRBJ2-1; 7 bases are a match to TRBD2. J was trimmed by 3 bases and V by 5 bases; bases with no gene match: 4. The CDR3 is 14 residues long. Germline V CDR1 and CDR2: SNHLY, FYNNEI. CDR3 loop: CASSTSADYNEQFF. DNA of the CDR3: TGTGCCAGCAGTACTAGCGCCGACTACAATGAGCAGTTCTTC.

This chain uses TRBV29-1 with TRBJ2-7; TRBD1 or TRBD2 may be the D gene (6 bases each). The length of the CDR3 is 14 residues. V was cut by 7 bases and J by 1 base, with 17 bases left in between. Per the germline V gene, CDR1 is SQVTM and CDR2 is ANQGSEA. In DNA, the CDR3 is TGCAGCGGGAGGGAGACAGGAACATCCTACGAGCAGTACTTC. It translates to CSGRETGTSYEQYF.

The V and J genes are TRBV27 and TRBJ1-5; D remains unclear. The CDR3 is 13 residues long. The V end lost 3 bases, the J end lost 6 bases, and 9 bases lay between the germline ends. Germline assignment: CDR1 MNHEY and CDR2 SMNVEV (reference sequence). The CDR3 nucleotides read TGTGCCAGCAGTTTTGGGGTCTTTCAGCCCCAGCATTTT. It translates to CASSFGVFQPQHF.

V is TRBV13 and J is TRBJ2-1, with TRBD1 matching 8 bases. In germline, CDR1 is PRHDT, CDR2 FYEKMQ (reference sequence). J was trimmed by 5 bases and V by 3 bases; bases with no gene match: 12. The CDR3 is 17 residues long. CDR3 bases: TGTGCCAGCAGCTTGGGGACAGGCGGACACAATGACAATGAGCAGTTCTTC. Amino acids: CASSLGTGGHNDNEQFF.

This clonotype was counted a single time. This chain links TRBV20-1 with TRBJ2-1; D may be TRBD2 (5 bases). The CDR3 sequence is 11 residues long. Germline V gene lookup returns CDR1 DFQATT and CDR2 SNEGSKA (reference sequence). Trimming removed 6 bases at V and 7 bases at J, with 10 bases between. The CDR3 DNA sequence: TGCAGTGCCAGTCCGGGAAATGAGCAGTTCTTC. It translates to CSASPGNEQFF.

The rearrangement joins TRBV29-1 to TRBJ2-3, with 11 bases lining up with TRBD2. From germline, CDR1 is SQVTM and CDR2 ANQGSEA. CDR3 size: 16 residues. The junction had 13 bases not matched to a gene; V was cut back by 7 bases and J by 4 bases. CDR3 sequence reads: CSATLTSGRGADTQYF. The CDR3 DNA reads TGCAGCGCCACCCTAACTAGCGGGAGAGGCGCAGATACGCAGTATTTT.

The genes are TRBV4-1 and TRBJ1-2; no firm D call. Trimming removed 0 bases at V and 0 bases at J, with 11 bases between. The CDR3 spans 16 residues. From germline, CDR1 is MGHRA and CDR2 YSYEKL. CDR3: CASSQERLLANYGYTF. Written as DNA, the CDR3 is TGCGCCAGCAGCCAAGAGAGACTCCTCGCTAACTATGGCTACACCTTC.

The chain joins TRBV27 to TRBJ1-4; D is uncertain. The V gene's germline CDR1 is MNHEY and CDR2 SMNVEV (reference sequence). V lost 8 bases and J lost 4, with 11 bases in between. The CDR3 loop spans 13 amino acids. The CDR3 loop reads CASSVGRNEKLFF. CDR3 coding DNA: TGTGCCAGCTCGGTTGGACGTAATGAAAAACTGTTTTTT.

This chain connects TRBV5-6 to TRBJ2-6; D is ambiguous. The CDR3 contains 12 residues. V lost 0 bases and J 9 bases, leaving 4 bases between the germline ends. The germline CDR1 and CDR2 sequences are SGHDT and YYEEEE. The CDR3 coding sequence is TGTGCCAGCAGCTTGGGCCGCAACGTCCTGACTTTC. This translates into CASSLGRNVLTF.